A selection of T cell receptor beta chains follows, all from one sample in a study of regulatory T cells in long-lasting Graves disease. Each CDR3 protein is one row after TCRdb ran MiXCR on the multiplex PCR reads. The sample contains about 610,000 distinct CDR3 sequences, 15% to 20% of which appear only once. These sequences were also reported in another study, on T cells in Graves' hyperthyroidism and ophthalmopathy.

Sequencing was performed on peripheral blood mononuclear cells (PBMCs), taken at new diagnosis, from a patient treated with antithyroid drugs. The source is a man younger than 35 with Graves disease. Both conserved end residues are part of each CDR3. The D gene is left open where the match is weak. The size entry is marked missing in some rows and otherwise reads once, few, many or a size class.

TRBJ2-6,few,TRBV6-1,-,16,TGTGCCAGCGCGGAAGGGGCGAACTCTGGGGCCAACGTCCTGACTTTC,CASAEGANSGANVLTF
TRBJ1-2,few,TRBV5-1,-,12,TGCGCCAGCAGCAGAGCTGAAGGGGGCTACACCTTC,CASSRAEGGYTF
TRBJ1-1,-,TRBV11-2,TRBD1,16,TGTGCCAGCAGCTTAGATGTCAGGGGGTGGGTCACTGAAGCTTTCTTT,CASSLDVRGWVTEAFF
TRBJ2-7,-,TRBV7-2,TRBD1,15,TGTGCCAGCAGCCTATCCGACAGGGGAAAGTACGAGCAGTACTTC,CASSLSDRGKYEQYF
TRBJ1-5,few,TRBV12-3/TRBV12-4,TRBD1,14,TGTGCCAGCAGTTTTGCAGGGGGGAATCAGCCCCAGCATTTT,CASSFAGGNQPQHF
TRBJ2-1,many,TRBV27,-,13,TGTGCCAGCAGTGCCATAGGGGGGGGGGAGCAGTTCTTC,CASSAIGGGEQFF
TRBJ2-1,many,TRBV5-1,-,15,TGCGCCAGCAGCTTGATGGCAGGGTGGGACAATGAGCAGTTCTTC,CASSLMAGWDNEQFF
TRBJ2-7,many,TRBV7-3,-,13,TGTGCCAGCAGCGTCAGTCGCGGGGACGAGCAGTACTTC,CASSVSRGDEQYF
TRBJ2-3,few,TRBV7-9,-,16,TGTGCCAGCAGCATGGGGGCAGGCGAATTCACAGATACGCAGTATTTT,CASSMGAGEFTDTQYF
TRBJ2-3,many,TRBV2,TRBD2,16,TGTGCCAGCTTATCTTGGACTAGCGGCAGCACAGATACGCAGTATTTT,CASLSWTSGSTDTQYF
TRBJ2-1,few,TRBV7-8,-,16,TGTGCCAGCAGCTTAGGGGTGACTAGCAGGACAGGTGAGCAGTTCTTC,CASSLGVTSRTGEQFF
TRBJ2-3,-,TRBV19,-,15,TGTGCCAGTAGCCTGTGGTTTTCGGGCACAGATACGCAGTATTTT,CASSLWFSGTDTQYF
TRBJ1-5,few,TRBV7-8,-,16,TGTGCCAGCAGCTTACGGCCCGGTCAGGGGAATCAGCCCCAGCATTTT,CASSLRPGQGNQPQHF
TRBJ2-1,many,TRBV28,-,16,TGTGCCAGCAGTTTAAGAACAGGGCCCCCTCACAATGAGCAGTTCTTC,CASSLRTGPPHNEQFF
TRBJ2-2,-,TRBV7-9,-,14,TGTGCCAGCAGCTTCCGGGGTGGGGCCGGGGAGCTGTTTTTT,CASSFRGGAGELFF
TRBJ1-1,many,TRBV27,-,15,TGTGCCAGCAGTTTTACGACAGGATGGAACACTGAAGCTTTCTTT,CASSFTTGWNTEAFF
TRBJ2-7,many,TRBV12-3/TRBV12-4,-,11,TGTGCCAGCAGCTCTCGCGACGAGCAGTACTTC,CASSSRDEQYF
TRBJ2-5,few,TRBV13,TRBD1,16,TGTGCCAGCAGCTTAGGCCAAGGGGGCGATCAAGAGACCCAGTACTTC,CASSLGQGGDQETQYF
TRBJ1-4,-,TRBV28,-,13,TGTGCCAGCAGTTTAGCCGAGGAGGAAAAACTGTTTTTT,CASSLAEEEKLFF
TRBJ1-6,-,TRBV27,-,14,TGTGCCAGCAGTCACCGGGACGGAAATTCACCCCTCCACTTT,CASSHRDGNSPLHF
TRBJ2-3,many,TRBV20-1,-,13,TGCAGTGCCAACTTCGCTAACACAGATACGCAGTATTTT,CSANFANTDTQYF
TRBJ1-2,few,TRBV27,-,15,TGTGCCAGCAGTAAACTGGGGGCGGGGCCGACCCTCTACACCTTC,CASSKLGAGPTLYTF
TRBJ2-2,few,TRBV10-1,-,14,TGCGCCAGCCGGCCGGGGGCCCACACCGGGGAGCTGTTTTTT,CASRPGAHTGELFF
TRBJ2-7,-,TRBV3-1,TRBD1,11,TGTGCCAGCAGCGCCGGGACAGGGGCGTACTTC,CASSAGTGAYF
TRBJ2-4,-,TRBV6-1,-,15,TGTGCCAGCAGTGATCTAGGCCCAGGCGGAAACATTCAGTACTTC,CASSDLGPGGNIQYF
TRBJ1-4,few,TRBV18,-,14,TGTGCCAGCTCACCAGAAACAACTAATGAAAAACTGTTTTTT,CASSPETTNEKLFF
TRBJ2-5,few,TRBV6-2/TRBV6-3,-,14,TGTGCCAGCAGTGAAAGTCGATTAACGGAGACCCAGTACTTC,CASSESRLTETQYF
TRBJ2-7,many,TRBV6-1,-,14,TGTGCCAGCACTCAAGGGGGAGAGGGCTACGAGCAGTACTTC,CASTQGGEGYEQYF
TRBJ2-3,many,TRBV7-9,TRBD1,17,TGTGCCAGCAGCCCTCCCCCCAGGGGGCGATTGGCAGATACGCAGTATTTT,CASSPPPRGRLADTQYF
TRBJ2-3,many,TRBV2,-,11,TGTGCCAGCAGAGCCGAGGATACGCAGTATTTT,CASRAEDTQYF
TRBJ1-2,many,TRBV7-8,-,16,TGTGCCAGCAGCCCATACCGACAGACCTCTAACTATGGCTACACCTTC,CASSPYRQTSNYGYTF
TRBJ2-5,many,TRBV12-3/TRBV12-4,TRBD2,14,TGTGCCAGCAGTTCTAGCGGGAGAGGCTTGACCCAGTACTTC,CASSSSGRGLTQYF